Listed here is a single T cell receptor (beta chain). This clone was detected once. The antigen it recognizes is unknown. There are no base qualities to consult, and no much larger clone falls within one base. This entry is derived from a study of control samples from healthy donors and cancer patients (TCRdb year 2020). The library was built by means of the immunoSEQ multiplex PCR assay. TCRdb provides this immuneACCESS table in a form limited to in-frame rearrangements. Some clones are lacking; in checked studies, under half of them reflect an unresolved V gene, and why the rest are absent is not known. This sample gives more than 150,000 clones in total; 93% of them show up just once. Of the sample, approximately 2.5% is held by the ten largest clones. Taken from the germline V gene, the CDR1 and CDR2 loops are MRHNA and SNTAGT. Clipping removes 2 bases from V and 8 bases from J, with 3 as the unmatched junction base count. The CDR3 spans 13 residues, from the cysteine through the phenylalanine. Of the read, only the CDR3 DNA is kept; its 39 bases are in frame from base 1.

This receptor was taken from a man aged 45-65 years in good health. The sample was blood. This chain joins TRBV6-4 to TRBJ1-2, with 9 central nucleotides matching TRBD1. The CDR3 is CASSDVQGAGYTF. The DNA sequence reads TGTGCCAGCAGTGACGTACAGGGGGCCGGCTACACCTTC.